Given below is one T cell receptor (beta chain) in context. Its target is not known. CDR3 length: 17 residues. The germline gives CDR1 MNHNS, CDR2 SASEGT. J gave up 6 bases and V 1 base, and 8 bases lay outside the gene matches. The data were obtained in a study of cytomegalovirus exposure and HLA in healthy donors. Findings of the study overall: Later on, an analysis tied some 17,000 TCR beta sequences to HLA alleles at 0.05 false discovery rate.

Both 60 Vbeta primers and 13 Jbeta primers went into the PCR. Data came from immunoSEQ multiplex PCR; TCRdb stores just in-frame clones and leaves some out. Among roughly 120,000 clones listed, around 81% were seen once. The sequenced material came from PBMCs. The sequence came from a woman in her twenties or thirties in good health and CMV-seronegative. The chain links TRBV6-1 to TRBJ2-3, with TRBD1 matching over 12 bases. Here the CDR3 reads CASSEVVGTGGSDTQYF. CDR3 DNA sequence: TGTGCCAGCAGTGAAGTAGTGGGGACAGGGGGCTCGGATACGCAGTATTTT.